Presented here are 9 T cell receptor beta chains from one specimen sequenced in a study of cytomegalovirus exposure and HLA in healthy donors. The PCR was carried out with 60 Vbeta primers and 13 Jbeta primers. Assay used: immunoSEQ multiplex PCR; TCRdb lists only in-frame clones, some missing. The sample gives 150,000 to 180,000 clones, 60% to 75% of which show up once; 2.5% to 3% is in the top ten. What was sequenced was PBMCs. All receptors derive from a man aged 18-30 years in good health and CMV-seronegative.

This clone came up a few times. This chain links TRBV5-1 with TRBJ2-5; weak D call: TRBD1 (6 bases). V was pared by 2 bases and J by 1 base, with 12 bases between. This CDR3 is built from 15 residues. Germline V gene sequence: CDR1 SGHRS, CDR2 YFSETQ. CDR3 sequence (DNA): TGCGCCAGCAGCTTACCACAGGGTGGCCAAGAGACCCAGTACTTC. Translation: CASSLPQGGQETQYF.

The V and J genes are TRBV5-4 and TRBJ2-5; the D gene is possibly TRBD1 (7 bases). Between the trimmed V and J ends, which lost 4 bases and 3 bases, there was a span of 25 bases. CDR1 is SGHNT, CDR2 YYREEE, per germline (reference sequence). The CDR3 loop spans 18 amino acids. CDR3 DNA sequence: TGTGCCAGCAGCCCAGATTCCCGACAGGGAGGCATAAAAGAGACCCAGTACTTC. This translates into CASSPDSRQGGIKETQYF.

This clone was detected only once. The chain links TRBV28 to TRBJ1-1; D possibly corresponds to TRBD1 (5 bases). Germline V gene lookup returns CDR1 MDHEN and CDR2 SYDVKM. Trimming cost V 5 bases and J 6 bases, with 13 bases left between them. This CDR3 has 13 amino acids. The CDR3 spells CASSPQGRAEAFF. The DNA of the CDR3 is TGTGCCAGCAGTCCGCAGGGCAGGGCTGAAGCTTTCTTT.

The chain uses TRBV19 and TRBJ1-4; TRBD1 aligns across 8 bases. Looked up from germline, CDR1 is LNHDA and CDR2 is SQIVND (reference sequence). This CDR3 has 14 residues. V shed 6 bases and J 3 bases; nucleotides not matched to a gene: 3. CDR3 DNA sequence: TGTGCCAGTAGGGTGGGACAGGCTAATGAAAAACTGTTTTTT. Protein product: CASRVGQANEKLFF. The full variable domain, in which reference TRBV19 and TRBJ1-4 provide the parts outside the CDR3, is DGGITQSPKYLFRKEGQNVTLSCEQNLNHDAMYWYRQDPGQGLRLIYYSQIVNDFQKGDIAEGYSVSREKKESFPLTVTSAQKNPTAFYLCASRVGQANEKLFFGSGTQLSVL.

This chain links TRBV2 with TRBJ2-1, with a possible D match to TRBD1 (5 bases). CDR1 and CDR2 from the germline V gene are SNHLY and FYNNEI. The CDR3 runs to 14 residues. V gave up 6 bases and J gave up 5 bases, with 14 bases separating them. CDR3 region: CASRVQTTDNEQFF. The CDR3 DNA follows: TGTGCCAGCAGGGTACAGACGACAGACAATGAGCAGTTCTTC.

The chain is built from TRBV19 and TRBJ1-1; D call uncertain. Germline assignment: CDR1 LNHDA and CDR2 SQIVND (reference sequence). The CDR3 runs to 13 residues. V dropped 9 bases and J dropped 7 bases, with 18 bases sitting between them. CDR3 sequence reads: CASNGMGVNEAFF. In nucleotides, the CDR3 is TGTGCCAGCAATGGGATGGGAGTTAATGAAGCTTTCTTT.

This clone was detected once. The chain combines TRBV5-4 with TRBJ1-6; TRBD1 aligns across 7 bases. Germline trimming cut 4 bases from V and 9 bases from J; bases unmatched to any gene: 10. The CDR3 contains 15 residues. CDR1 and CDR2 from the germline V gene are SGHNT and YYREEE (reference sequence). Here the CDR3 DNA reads TGTGCCAGCAGCCCAGGGACAGCCCAGGGTTCACCCCTCCACTTT. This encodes CASSPGTAQGSPLHF.

The CDR3 protein is CASRTGDNEKLFF. CDR3 nucleotide sequence: TGTGCCAGCAGAACAGGGGATAATGAAAAACTGTTTTTT. The gene calls are TRBV7-9 and TRBJ1-4; 7 bases align to TRBD1. In germline, CDR1 is SEHNR, CDR2 FQNEAQ (reference sequence). With 6 bases clipped from V and 4 bases from J, the junction kept 2 bases outside the gene matches. CDR3 length equals 13 residues.

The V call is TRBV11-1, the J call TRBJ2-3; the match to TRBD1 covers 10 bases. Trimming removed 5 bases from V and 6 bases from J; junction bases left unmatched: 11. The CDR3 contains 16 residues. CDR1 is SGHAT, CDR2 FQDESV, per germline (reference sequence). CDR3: CASSPTGGGGADTQYF. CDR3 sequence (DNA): TGTGCCAGCAGCCCGACAGGGGGCGGCGGGGCGGATACGCAGTATTTT.